This T cell receptor (beta chain) was captured in a study of OX40 agonist ivuxolimab in advanced cancers. The overall study: Hepatocellular carcinoma, melanoma, renal cell or head and neck cancer occurred in dose-escalation patients. Having had anti-PD-1, anti-PD-L1 or anti-CTLA-4 therapy before was allowed, and roughly 40% had some. Whole-study results and caveats: Expansion of clones was among the lowest in partial responders at 0.1-3.0 mg/kg.

This clone is a singleton in its sample. Its matching antigen is unknown. Trimming pared 6 bases from V and 3 bases from J, leaving 8 bases between. CDR1 and CDR2 (germline): SQVTM, ANQGSEA. This CDR3 contains 11 residues. Patients with a history of autoimmune disease or on systemic immunosuppression were excluded. Some clones are missing from TCRdb's copy, which holds only in-frame ones; the method was immunoSEQ multiplex PCR. The sample holds 90,000 or so clones; approximately 87% are singletons and the top ten take about 1.6%. The origin of this receptor is an adult with an advanced solid tumor such as melanoma, head and neck, liver or kidney cancer. V is TRBV29-1 and J is TRBJ2-5; D is uncertain. Material: CD4+ or CD8+ T cells sorted from blood, obtained in a trial of the OX40 agonist ivuxolimab. The DNA for the CDR3 is TGCAGCGTCGACCGCGAAGAGACCCAGTACTTC. Translated, it gives CSVDREETQYF.